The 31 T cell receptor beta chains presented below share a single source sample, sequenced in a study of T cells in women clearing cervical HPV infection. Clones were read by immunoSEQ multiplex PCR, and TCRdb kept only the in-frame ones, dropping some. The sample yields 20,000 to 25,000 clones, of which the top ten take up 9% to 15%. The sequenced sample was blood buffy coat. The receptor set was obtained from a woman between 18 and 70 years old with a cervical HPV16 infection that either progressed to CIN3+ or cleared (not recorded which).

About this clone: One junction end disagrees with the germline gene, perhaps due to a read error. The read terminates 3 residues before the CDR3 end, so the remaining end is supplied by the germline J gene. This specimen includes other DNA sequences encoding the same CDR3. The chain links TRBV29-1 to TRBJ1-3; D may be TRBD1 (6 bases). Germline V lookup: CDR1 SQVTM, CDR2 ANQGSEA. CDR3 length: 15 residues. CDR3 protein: CSATDGGGSGNTIYF. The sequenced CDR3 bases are TGCAGCGCCACGGATGGGGGCGGCTCTGGAAACACG.

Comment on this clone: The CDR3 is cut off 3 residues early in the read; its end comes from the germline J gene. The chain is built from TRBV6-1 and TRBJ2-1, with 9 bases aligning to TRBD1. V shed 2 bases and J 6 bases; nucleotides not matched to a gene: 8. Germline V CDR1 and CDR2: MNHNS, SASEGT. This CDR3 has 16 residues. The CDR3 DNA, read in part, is TGTGCCAGCAGTGAACCGGGACAGGGAGTGGGCAATGAG. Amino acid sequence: CASSEPGQGVGNE. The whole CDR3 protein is CASSEPGQGVGNEQFF.

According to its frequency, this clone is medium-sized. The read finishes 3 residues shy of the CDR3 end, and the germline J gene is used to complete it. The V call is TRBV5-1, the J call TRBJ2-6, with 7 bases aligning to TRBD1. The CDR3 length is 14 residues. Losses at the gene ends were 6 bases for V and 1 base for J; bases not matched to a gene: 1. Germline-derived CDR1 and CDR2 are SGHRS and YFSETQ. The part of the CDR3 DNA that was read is TGCGCCAGCAAGACAGGGTCTGGGGCCAACGTC. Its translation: CASKTGSGANV. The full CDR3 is CASKTGSGANVLTF.

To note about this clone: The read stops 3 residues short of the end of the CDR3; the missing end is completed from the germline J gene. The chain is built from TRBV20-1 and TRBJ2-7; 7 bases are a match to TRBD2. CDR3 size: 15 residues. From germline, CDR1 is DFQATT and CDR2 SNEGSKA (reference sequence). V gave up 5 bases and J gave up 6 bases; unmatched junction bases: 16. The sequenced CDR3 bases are TGCAGTGCTCTATTTTCCGGGCGGGAGAAACGCGAG. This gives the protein CSALFSGREKRE. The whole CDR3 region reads CSALFSGREKREQYF.

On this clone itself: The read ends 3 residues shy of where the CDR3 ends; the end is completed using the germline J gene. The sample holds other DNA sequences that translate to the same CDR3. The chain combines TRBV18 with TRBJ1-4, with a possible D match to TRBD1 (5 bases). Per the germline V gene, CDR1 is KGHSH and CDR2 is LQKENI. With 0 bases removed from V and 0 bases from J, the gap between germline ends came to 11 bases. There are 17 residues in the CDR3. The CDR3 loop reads CASSPPLDSATNEKLFF. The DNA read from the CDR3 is TGTGCCAGCTCACCACCCCTCGACAGTGCAACTAATGAAAAA. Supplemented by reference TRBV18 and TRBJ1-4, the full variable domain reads NAGVMQNPRHLVRRRGQEARLRCSPMKGHSHVYWYRQLPEEGLKFMVYLQKENIIDESGMPKERFSAEFPKEGPSILRIQQVVRGDSAAYFCASSPPLDSATNEKLFFGSGTQLSVL.

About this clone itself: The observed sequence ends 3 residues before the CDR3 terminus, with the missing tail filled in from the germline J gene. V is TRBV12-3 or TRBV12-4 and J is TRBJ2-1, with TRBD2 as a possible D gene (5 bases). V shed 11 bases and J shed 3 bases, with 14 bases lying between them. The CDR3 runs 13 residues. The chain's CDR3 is CAASSGNYNEQFF. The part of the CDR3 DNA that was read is TGTGCCGCCTCCAGCGGAAACTACAATGAG.

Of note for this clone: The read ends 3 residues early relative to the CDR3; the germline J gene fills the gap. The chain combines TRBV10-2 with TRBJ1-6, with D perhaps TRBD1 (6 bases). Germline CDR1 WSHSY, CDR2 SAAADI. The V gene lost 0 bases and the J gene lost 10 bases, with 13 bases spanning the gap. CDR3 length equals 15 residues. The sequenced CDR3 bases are TGCGCCAGCAGTGAGTCGTCCCAGGGGAGGTCACCC. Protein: CASSESSQGRSP. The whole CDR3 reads CASSESSQGRSPLHF.

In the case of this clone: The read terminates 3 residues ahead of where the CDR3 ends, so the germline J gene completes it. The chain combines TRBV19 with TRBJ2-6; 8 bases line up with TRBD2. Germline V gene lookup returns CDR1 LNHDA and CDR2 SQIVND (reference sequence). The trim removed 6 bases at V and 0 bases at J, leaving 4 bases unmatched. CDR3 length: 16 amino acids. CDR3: CASSGGGRSGANVLTF. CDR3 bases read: TGTGCCAGTAGCGGGGGGGGCCGCTCTGGGGCCAACGTC.

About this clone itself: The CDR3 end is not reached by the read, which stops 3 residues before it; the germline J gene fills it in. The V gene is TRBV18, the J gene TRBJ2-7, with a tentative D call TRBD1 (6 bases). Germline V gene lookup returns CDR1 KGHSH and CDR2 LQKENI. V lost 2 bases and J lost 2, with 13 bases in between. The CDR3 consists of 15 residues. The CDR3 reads CASSPLGRGAYEQYF. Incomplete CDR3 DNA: TGTGCCAGCTCACCATTGGGCAGGGGAGCCTACGAG.

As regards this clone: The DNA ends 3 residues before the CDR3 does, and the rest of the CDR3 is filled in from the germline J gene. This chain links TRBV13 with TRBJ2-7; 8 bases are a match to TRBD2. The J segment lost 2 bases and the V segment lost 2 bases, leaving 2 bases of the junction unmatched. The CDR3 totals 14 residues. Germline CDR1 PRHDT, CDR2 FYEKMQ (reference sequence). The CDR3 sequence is CASSLRGGPYEQYF. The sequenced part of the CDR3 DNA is TGTGCCAGCAGCTTACGGGGGGGACCCTACGAG.

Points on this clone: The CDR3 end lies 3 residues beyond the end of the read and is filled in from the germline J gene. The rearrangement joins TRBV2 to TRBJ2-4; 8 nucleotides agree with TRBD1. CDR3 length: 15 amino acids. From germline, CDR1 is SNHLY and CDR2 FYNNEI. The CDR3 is CASTRRTGTNYGQYF. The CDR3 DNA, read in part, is TGTGCCAGCACTCGAAGGACAGGGACCAACTATGGT.

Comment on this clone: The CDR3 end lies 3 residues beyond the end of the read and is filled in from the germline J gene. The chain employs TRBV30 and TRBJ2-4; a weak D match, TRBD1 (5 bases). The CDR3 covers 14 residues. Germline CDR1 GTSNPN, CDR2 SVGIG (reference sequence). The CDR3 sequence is CAWISQRGSYGQYF. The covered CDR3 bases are TGTGCCTGGATATCACAAAGGGGTAGCTATGGT.

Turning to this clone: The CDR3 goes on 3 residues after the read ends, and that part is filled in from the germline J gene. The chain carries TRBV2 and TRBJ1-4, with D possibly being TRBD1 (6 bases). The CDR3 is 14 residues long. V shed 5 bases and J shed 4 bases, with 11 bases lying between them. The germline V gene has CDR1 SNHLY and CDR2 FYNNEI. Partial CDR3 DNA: TGTGCCAGCAGTCTCGACAGGTTTAATGAAAAA. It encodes CASSLDRFNEK. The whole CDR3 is CASSLDRFNEKLFF.

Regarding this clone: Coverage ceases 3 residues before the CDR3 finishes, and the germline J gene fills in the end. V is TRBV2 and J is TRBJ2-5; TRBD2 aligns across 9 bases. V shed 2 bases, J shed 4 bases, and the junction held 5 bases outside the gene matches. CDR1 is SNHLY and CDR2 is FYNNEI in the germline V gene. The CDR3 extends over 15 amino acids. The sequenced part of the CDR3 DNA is TGTGCCAGCAGTGAAAAAGGTAGCGGGGGAGAGACC. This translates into CASSEKGSGGET. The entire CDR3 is CASSEKGSGGETQYF.

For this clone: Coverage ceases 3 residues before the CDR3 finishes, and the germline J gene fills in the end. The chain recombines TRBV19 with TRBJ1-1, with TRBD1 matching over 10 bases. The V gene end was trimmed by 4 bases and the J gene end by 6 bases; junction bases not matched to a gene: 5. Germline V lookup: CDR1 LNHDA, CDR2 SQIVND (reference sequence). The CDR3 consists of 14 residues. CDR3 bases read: TGTGCCAGTAGTACGACAGGGGGCAGGGCTGAA. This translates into CASSTTGGRAE. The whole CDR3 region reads CASSTTGGRAEAFF.

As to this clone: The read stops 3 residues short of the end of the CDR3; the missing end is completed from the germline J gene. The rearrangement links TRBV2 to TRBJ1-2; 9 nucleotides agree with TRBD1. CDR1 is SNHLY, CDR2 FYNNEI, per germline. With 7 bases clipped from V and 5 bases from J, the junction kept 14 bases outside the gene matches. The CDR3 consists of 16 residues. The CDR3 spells CASTPTLTGGAYGYTF. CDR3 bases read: TGTGCCAGCACTCCCACCCTGACAGGGGGGGCTTATGGC.

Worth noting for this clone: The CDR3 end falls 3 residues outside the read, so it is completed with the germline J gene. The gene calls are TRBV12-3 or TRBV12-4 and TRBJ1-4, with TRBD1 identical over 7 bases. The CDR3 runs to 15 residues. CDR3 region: CASSFQGVLASPLFF. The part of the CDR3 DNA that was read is TGTGCCAGCAGTTTCCAGGGGGTATTAGCTTCACCA.

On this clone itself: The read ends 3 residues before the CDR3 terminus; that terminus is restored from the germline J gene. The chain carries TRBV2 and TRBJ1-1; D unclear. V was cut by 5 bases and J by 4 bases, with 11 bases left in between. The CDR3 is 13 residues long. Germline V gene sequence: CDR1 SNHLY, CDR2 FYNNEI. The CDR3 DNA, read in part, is TGTGCCAGCAGTTTGAGGGTAGTCACTGAA. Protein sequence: CASSLRVVTE. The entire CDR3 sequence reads CASSLRVVTEAFF. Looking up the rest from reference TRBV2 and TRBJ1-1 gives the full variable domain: EPEVTQTPSHQVTQMGQEVILRCVPISNHLYFYWYRQILGQKVEFLVSFYNNEISEKSEIFDDQFSVERPDGSNFTLKIRSTKLEDSAMYFCASSLRVVTEAFFGQGTRLTVV.

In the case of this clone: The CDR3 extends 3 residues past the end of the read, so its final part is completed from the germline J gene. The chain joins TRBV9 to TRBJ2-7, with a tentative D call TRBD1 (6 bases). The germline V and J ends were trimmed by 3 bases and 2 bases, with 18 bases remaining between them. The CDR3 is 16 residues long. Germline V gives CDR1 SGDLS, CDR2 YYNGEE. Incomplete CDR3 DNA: TGTGCCAGCAGCGCCAACCGGGACAACGCAACCTACGAG. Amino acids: CASSANRDNATYE. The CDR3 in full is CASSANRDNATYEQYF. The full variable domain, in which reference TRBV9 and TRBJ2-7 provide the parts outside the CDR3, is DSGVTQTPKHLITATGQRVTLRCSPRSGDLSVYWYQQSLDQGLQFLIQYYNGEERAKGNILERFSAQQFPDLHSELNLSSLELGDSALYFCASSANRDNATYEQYFGPGTRLTVT.

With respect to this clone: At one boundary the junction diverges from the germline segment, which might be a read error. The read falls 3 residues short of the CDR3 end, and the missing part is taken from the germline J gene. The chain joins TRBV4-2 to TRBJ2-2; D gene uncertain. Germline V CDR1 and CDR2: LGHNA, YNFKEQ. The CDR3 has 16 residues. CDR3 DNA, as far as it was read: TGCGCCAGCAGCCAAGATCTAACCGGGAACACCGGGGAG. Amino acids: CASSQDLTGNTGE. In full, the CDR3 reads CASSQDLTGNTGELFF.

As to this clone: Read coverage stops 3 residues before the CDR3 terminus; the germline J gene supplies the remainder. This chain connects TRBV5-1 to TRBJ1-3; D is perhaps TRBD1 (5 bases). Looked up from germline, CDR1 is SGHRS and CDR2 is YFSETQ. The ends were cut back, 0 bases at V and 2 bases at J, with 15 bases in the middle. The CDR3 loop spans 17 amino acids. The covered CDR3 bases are TGCGCCAGCAGCTTGGGGCCGGGTAAGGGGCCTGGAAACACC. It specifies CASSLGPGKGPGNT. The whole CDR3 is CASSLGPGKGPGNTIYF.

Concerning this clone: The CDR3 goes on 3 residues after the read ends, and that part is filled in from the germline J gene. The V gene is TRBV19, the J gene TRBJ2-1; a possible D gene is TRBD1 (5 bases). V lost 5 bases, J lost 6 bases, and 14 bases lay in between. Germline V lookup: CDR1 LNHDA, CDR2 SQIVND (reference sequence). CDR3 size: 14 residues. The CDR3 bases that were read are TGTGCCAGTAGTCCCAGGACACTGGGCAATGAG. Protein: CASSPRTLGNE. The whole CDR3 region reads CASSPRTLGNEQFF.

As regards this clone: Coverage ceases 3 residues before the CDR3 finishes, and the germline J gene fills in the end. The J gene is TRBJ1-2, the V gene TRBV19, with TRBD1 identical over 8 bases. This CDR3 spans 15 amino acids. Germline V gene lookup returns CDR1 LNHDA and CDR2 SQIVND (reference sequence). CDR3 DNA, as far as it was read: TGTGCCAGTAGTATTTTCAACAGGGGGACCTACGAC. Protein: CASSIFNRGTYD. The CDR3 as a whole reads CASSIFNRGTYDYTF.

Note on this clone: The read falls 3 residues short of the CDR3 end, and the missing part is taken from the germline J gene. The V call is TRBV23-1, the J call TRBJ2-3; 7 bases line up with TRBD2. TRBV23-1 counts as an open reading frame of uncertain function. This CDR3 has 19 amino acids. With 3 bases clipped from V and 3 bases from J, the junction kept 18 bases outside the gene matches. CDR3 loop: CASSHGGGGGRGLTDTQYF. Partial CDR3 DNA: TGCGCCAGCAGTCATGGGGGGGGTGGCGGGAGAGGGTTGACAGATACG.

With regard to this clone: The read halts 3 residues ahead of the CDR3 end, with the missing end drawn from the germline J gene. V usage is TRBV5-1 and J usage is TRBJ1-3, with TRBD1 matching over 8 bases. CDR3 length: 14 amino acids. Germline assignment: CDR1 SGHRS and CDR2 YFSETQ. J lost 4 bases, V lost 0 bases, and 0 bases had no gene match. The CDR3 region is CASSLGDRGNTIYF. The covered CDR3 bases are TGCGCCAGCAGCTTGGGGGACAGGGGAAACACC.

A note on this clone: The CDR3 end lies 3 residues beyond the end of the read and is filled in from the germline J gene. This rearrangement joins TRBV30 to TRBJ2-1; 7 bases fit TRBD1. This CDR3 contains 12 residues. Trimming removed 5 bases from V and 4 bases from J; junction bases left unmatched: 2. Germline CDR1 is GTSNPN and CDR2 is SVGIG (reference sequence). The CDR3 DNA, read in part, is TGTGCCTGGGGGGGACAGTACAATGAG. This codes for CAWGGQYNE. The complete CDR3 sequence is CAWGGQYNEQFF.

CDR3 region: CASSDSGTGYEKLFF. The sequenced CDR3 bases are TGCGCCAGCAGCGACTCCGGGACAGGGTATGAAAAG. The chain carries TRBV5-1 and TRBJ2-2; 9 bases are shared with TRBD1. The read ends 3 residues before the CDR3 terminus; that terminus is restored from the germline J gene. The CDR3 has 15 amino acids. Per the germline V gene, CDR1 is SGHRS and CDR2 is YFSETQ.

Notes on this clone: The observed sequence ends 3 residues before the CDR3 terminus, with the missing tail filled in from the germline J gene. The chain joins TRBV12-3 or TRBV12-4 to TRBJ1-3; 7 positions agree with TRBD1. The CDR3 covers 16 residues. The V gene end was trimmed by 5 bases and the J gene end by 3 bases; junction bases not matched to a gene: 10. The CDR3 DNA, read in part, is TGTGCCAGCAGTGACGGTTCCGGGACAGTTGGAAACACC. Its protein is CASSDGSGTVGNT. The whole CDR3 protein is CASSDGSGTVGNTIYF.

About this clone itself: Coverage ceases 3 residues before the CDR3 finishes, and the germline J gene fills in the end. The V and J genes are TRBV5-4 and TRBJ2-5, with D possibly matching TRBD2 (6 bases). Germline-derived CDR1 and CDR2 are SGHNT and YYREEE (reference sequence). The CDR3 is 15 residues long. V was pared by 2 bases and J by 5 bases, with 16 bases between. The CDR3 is CASSFRDSGWETQYF. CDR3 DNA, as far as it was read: TGTGCCAGCAGCTTCCGCGATAGCGGTTGGGAGACC.

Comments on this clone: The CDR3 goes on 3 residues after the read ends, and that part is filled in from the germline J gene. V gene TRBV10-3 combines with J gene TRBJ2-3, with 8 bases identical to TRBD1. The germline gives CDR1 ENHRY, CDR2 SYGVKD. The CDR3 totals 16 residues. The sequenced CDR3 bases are TGTGCCATCAGTGAGCGAGACAGGGGCCGTAATCAGCCG. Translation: CAISERDRGRNQP. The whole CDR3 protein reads CAISERDRGRNQPQYF.

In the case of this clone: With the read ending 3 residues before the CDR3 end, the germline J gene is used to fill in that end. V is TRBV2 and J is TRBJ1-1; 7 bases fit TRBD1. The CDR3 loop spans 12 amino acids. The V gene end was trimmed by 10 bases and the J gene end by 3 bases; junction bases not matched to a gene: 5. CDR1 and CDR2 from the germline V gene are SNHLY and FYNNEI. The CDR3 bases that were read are TGTGCCACGACAGGGTTAGACACTGAA. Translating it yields CATTGLDTE. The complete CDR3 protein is CATTGLDTEAFF.